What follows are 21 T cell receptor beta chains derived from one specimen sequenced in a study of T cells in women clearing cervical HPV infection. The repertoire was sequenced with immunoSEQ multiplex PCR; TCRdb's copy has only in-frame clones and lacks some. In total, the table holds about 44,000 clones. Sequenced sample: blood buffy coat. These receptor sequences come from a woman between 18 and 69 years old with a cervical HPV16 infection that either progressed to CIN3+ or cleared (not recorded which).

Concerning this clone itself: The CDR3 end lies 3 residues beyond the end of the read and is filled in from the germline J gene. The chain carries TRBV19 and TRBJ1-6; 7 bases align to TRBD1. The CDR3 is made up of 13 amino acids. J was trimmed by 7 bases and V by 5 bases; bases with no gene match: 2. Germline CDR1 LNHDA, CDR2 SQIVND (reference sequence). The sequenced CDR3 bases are TGTGCCAGTAGTCAGGGGGTGAATTCACCC. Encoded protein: CASSQGVNSP. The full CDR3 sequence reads CASSQGVNSPLHF.

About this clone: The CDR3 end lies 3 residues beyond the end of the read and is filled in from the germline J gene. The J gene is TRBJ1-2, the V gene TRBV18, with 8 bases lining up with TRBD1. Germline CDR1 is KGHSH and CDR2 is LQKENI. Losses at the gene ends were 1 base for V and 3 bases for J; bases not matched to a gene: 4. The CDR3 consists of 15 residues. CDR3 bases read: TGTGCCAGCTCACCACGTGTGACAGGGGACTATGGC. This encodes CASSPRVTGDYG. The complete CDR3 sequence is CASSPRVTGDYGYTF.

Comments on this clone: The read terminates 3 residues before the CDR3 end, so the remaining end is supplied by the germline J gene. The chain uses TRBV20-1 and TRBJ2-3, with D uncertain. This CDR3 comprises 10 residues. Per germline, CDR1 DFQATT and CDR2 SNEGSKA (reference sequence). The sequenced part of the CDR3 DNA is TGCAGTGGAGGAGTAGGGACG. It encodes CSGGVGT. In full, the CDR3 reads CSGGVGTQYF.

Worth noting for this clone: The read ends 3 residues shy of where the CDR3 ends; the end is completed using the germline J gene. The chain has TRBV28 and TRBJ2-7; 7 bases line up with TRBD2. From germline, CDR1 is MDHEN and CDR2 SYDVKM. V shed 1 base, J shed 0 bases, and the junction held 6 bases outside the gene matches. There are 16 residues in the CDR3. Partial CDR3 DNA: TGTGCCAGCAGTTTATTTGGCGGGGGAAGCTCCTACGAG. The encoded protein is CASSLFGGGSSYE. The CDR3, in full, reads CASSLFGGGSSYEQYF.

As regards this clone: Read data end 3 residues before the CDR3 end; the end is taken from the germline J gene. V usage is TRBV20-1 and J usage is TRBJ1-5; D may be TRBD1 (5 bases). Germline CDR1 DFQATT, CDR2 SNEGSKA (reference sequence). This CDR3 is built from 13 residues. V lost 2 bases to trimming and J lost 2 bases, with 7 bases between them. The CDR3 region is CSARPGGNQPQHF. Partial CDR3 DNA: TGCAGTGCTAGACCGGGGGGCAATCAGCCC.

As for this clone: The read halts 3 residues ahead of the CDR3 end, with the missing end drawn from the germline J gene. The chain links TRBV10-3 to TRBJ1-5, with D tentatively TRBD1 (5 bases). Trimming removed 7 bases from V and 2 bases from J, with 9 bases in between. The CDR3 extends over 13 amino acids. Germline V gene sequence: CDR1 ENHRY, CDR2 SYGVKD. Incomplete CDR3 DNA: TGTGCCATCAAGCAGACAGGCAATCAGCCC. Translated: CAIKQTGNQP. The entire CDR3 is CAIKQTGNQPQHF.

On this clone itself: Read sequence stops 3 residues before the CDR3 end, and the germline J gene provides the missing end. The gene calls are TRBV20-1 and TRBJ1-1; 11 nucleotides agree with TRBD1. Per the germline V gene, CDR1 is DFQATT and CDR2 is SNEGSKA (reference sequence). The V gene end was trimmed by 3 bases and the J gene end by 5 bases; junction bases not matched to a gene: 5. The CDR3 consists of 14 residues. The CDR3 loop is CSARDRGRWTEAFF. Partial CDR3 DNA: TGCAGTGCTAGGGACAGGGGGCGCTGGACTGAA.

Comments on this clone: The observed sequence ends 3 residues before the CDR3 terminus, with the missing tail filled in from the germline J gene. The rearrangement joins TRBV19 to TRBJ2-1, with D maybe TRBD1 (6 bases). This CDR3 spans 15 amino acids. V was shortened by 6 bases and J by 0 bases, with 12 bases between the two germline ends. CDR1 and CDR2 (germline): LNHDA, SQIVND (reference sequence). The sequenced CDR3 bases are TGTGCCAGTAGACCAGACAGGAGCTCCTACAATGAG. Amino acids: CASRPDRSSYNE. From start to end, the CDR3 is CASRPDRSSYNEQFF.

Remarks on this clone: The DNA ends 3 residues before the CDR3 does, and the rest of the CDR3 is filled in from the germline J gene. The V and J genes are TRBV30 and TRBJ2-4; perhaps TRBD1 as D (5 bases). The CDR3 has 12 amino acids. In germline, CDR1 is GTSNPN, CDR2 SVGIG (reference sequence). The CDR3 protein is CAWSQQGYGQYF. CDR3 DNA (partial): TGTGCCTGGAGTCAGCAGGGATATGGT.

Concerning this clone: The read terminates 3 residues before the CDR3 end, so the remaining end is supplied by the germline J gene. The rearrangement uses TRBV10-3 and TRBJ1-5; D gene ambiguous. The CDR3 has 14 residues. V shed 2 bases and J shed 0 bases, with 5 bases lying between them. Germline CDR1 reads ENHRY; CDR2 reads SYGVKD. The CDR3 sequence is CAISEQHSNQPQHF. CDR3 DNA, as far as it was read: TGTGCCATCAGTGAGCAACATAGCAATCAGCCC.

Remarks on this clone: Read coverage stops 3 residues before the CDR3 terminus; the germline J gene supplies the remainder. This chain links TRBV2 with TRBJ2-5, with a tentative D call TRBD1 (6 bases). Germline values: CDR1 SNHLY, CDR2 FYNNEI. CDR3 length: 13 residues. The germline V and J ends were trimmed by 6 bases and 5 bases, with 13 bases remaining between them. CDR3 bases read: TGTGCCAGCAGAGGGGGATCGTACGAGACC. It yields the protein CASRGGSYET. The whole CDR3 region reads CASRGGSYETQYF.

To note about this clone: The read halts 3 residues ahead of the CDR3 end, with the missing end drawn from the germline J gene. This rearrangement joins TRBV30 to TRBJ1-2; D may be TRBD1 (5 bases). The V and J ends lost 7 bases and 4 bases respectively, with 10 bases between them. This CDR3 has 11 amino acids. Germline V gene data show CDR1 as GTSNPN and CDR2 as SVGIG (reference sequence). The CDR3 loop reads CALETVYGYTF. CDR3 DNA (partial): TGTGCCTTGGAGACAGTCTATGGC. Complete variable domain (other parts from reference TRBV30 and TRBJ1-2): SQTIHQWPATLVQPVGSPLSLECTVEGTSNPNLYWYRQAAGRGLQLLFYSVGIGQISSEVPQNLSASRPQDRQFILSSKKLLLSDSGFYLCALETVYGYTFGSGTRLTVV.

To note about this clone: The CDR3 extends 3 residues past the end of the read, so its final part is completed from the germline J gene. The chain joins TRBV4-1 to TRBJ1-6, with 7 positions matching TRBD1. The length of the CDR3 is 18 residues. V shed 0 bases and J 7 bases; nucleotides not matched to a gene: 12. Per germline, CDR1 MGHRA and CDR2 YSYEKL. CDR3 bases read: TGCGCCAGCAGCCAAGATTATCAGGACAGGCCAGGGAATTCACCC. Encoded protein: CASSQDYQDRPGNSP. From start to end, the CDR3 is CASSQDYQDRPGNSPLHF.

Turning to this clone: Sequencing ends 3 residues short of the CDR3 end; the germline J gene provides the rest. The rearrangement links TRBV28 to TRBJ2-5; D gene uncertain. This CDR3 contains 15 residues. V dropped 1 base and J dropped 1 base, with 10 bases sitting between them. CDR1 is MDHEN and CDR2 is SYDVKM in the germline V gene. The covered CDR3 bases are TGTGCCAGCAGTTTATCCGGCGGTTCCCAAGAGACC. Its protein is CASSLSGGSQET. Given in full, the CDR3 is CASSLSGGSQETQYF. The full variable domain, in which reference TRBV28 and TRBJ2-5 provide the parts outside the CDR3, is DVKVTQSSRYLVKRTGEKVFLECVQDMDHENMFWYRQDPGLGLRLIYFSYDVKMKEKGDIPEGYSVSREKKERFSLILESASTNQTSMYLCASSLSGGSQETQYFGPGTRLLVL.

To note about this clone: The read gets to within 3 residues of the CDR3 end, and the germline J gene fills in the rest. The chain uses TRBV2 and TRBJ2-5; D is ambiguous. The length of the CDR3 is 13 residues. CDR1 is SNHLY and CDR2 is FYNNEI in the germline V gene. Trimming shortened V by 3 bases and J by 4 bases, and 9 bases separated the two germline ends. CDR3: CASSDGLGETQYF. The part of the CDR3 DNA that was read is TGTGCCAGCAGTGACGGGTTGGGAGAGACC.

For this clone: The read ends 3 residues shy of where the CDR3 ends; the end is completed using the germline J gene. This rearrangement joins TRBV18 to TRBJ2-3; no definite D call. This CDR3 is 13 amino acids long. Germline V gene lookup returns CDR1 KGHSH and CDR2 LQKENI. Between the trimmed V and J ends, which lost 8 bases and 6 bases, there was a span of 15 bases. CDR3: CASQPSITDTQYF. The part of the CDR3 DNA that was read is TGTGCCAGCCAACCAAGCATAACGGATACG.

The DNA read from the CDR3 is TGTGCCAGCAGCCAAGATCCCGGACAGTGGTCTACCGGGGAG. Protein product: CASSQDPGQWSTGE. In full, the CDR3 reads CASSQDPGQWSTGELFF. This chain connects TRBV14 to TRBJ2-2; D is perhaps TRBD1 (6 bases). The missing CDR3 end, 3 residues past where the read stops, is filled in from the germline J gene. V was shortened by 0 bases and J by 5 bases, with 16 bases between the two germline ends. The CDR3 contains 17 residues. Germline assignment: CDR1 SGHDN and CDR2 FVKESK.

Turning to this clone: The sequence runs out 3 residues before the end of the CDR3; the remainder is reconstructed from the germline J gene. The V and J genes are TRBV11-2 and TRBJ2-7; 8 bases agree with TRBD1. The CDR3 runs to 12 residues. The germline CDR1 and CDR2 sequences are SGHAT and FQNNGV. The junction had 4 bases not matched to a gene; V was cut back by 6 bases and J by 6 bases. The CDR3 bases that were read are TGTGCCAGCAGTCCAACAGGGGGCGAG. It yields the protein CASSPTGGE. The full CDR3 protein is CASSPTGGEQYF.

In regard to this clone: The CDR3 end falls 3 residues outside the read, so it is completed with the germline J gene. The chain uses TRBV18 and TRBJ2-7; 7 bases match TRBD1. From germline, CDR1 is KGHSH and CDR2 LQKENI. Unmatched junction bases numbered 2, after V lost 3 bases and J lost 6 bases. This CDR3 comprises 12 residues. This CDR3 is CASSPNRGEQYF. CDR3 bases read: TGTGCCAGCTCACCCAACAGGGGCGAG.

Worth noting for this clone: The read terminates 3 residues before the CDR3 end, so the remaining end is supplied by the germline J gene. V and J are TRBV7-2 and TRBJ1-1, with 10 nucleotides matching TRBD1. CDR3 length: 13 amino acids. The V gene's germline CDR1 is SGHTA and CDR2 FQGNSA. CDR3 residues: CASTDRGRTRAFF. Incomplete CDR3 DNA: TGTGCCAGCACCGACAGGGGGCGAACACGT.

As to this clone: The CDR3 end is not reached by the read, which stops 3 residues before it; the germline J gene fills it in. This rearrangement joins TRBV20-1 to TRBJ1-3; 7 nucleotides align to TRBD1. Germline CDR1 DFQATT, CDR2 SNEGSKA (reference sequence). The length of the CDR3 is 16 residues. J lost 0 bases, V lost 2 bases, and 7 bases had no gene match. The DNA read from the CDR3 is TGCAGTGCTAGAAATCCGGGACAGAGCTCTGGAAACACC. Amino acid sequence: CSARNPGQSSGNT. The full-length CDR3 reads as CSARNPGQSSGNTIYF.